This entry lists 5 T cell receptor beta chains sequenced from one sample in a study of blood T cell repertoires in COVID-19. Sequenced by immunoSEQ multiplex PCR; TCRdb stores in-frame clones only, minus some. The data hold about 360,000 clones, with 80% to 90% observed a single time. The sample comprised peripheral blood. The receptor set was obtained from a woman between 55 and 75 years old with COVID-19, enrolled during active disease.

V and J are TRBV7-6 and TRBJ2-7, with D possibly TRBD2 on 5 matching bases. The CDR3 totals 16 residues. Looked up from germline, CDR1 is SGHVS and CDR2 is FNYEAQ. The V end lost 2 bases, the J end lost 7 bases, and 21 bases lay between the germline ends. CDR3 residues: CASSLSGGSPLEEQYF. For the CDR3, the DNA is TGTGCCAGCAGCTTAAGTGGAGGCAGCCCTTTGGAAGAGCAGTACTTC. The full variable domain, its missing parts supplied by reference TRBV7-6 and TRBJ2-7, is GAGVSQSPRYKVTKRGQDVALRCDPISGHVSLYWYRQALGQGPEFLTYFNYEAQQDKSGLPNDRFSAERPEGSISTLTIQRTEQRDSAMYRCASSLSGGSPLEEQYFGPGTRLTVT.

The genes are TRBV11-3 and TRBJ2-3; TRBD2 matches 11 bases. Germline V gene lookup returns CDR1 SGHNT and CDR2 YENEEA. J lost 1 base, V lost 3 bases, and 0 bases had no gene match. The CDR3 has 15 residues. CDR3 protein: CASSFSGGGTDTQYF. The CDR3 DNA sequence: TGTGCCAGCAGCTTTAGCGGGGGGGGCACAGATACGCAGTATTTT.

This chain links TRBV15 with TRBJ1-6, with TRBD1 matching over 9 bases. Germline loops: CDR1 LNHNV, CDR2 YYDKDF (reference sequence). CDR3 length equals 15 residues. Losses at the gene ends were 3 bases for V and 7 bases for J; bases not matched to a gene: 4. CDR3 in DNA: TGTGCCACCAGCAGGGGACAGGGAAAGAATTCACCCCTCCACTTT. Encoded protein: CATSRGQGKNSPLHF.

Of note for this clone: The junction does not match germline at one end; this may be a read error. The chain couples TRBV4-1 to TRBJ2-7, with D unclear. Per the germline V gene, CDR1 is MGHRA and CDR2 is YSYEKL. The CDR3 runs to 16 residues. CDR3 in amino acids: CASSKDWALFKNRQYF. The CDR3 nucleotides are TGCGCCAGCAGCAAAGACTGGGCCCTCTTTAAGAATAGGCAGTACTTC.

This chain uses TRBV4-2 with TRBJ2-3, with D maybe TRBD2 (6 bases). Trimming shortened V by 0 bases and J by 4 bases, and 11 bases separated the two germline ends. The CDR3 is 15 residues long. Germline CDR1 and CDR2: LGHNA and YNFKEQ. The CDR3 region is CASSQEGLWADTQYF. CDR3 nucleotides: TGTGCCAGCAGCCAAGAGGGACTGTGGGCAGATACGCAGTATTTT.